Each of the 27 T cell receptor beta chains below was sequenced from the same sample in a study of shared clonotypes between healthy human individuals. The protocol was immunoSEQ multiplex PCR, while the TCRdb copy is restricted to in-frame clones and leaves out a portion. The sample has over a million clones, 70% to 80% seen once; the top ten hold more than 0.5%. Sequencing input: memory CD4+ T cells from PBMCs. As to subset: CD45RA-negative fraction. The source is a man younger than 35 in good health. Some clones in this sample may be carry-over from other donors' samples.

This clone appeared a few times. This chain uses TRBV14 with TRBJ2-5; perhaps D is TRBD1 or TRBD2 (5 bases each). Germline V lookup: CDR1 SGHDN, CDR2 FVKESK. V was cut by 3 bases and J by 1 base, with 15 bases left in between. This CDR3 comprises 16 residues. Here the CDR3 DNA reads TGTGCCAGCAGCCAGGGGCAGCGGAGACTCCAAGAGACCCAGTACTTC. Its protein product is CASSQGQRRLQETQYF. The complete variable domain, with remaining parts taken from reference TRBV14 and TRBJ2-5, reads EAGVTQFPSHSVIEKGQTVTLRCDPISGHDNLYWYRRVMGKEIKFLLHFVKESKQDESGMPNNRFLAERTGGTYSTLKVQPAELEDSGVYFCASSQGQRRLQETQYFGPGTRLLVL.

CDR3 in amino acids: CASSLGPPGQADTQYF. The CDR3 DNA follows: TGCGCCAGCAGCTTGGGACCCCCAGGACAGGCAGATACGCAGTATTTT. The gene calls are TRBV5-1 and TRBJ2-3; 7 nucleotides align to TRBD1. The CDR3 extends over 16 amino acids. J was trimmed by 4 bases and V by 0 bases; bases with no gene match: 8. Germline V lookup: CDR1 SGHRS, CDR2 YFSETQ.

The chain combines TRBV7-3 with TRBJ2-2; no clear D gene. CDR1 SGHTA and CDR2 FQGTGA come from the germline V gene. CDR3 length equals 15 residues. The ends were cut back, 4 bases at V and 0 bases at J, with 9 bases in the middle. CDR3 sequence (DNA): TGTGCCAGCAGCTCACGGAGTGCGAACACCGGGGAGCTGTTTTTT. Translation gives CASSSRSANTGELFF.

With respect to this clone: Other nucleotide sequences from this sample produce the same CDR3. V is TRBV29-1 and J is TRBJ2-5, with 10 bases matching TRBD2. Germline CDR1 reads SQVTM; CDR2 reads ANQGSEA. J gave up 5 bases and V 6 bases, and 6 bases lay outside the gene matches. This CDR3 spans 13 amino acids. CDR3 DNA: TGCAGCGTGGACCTAGCGGGAGTGGAGACCCAGTACTTC. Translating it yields CSVDLAGVETQYF.

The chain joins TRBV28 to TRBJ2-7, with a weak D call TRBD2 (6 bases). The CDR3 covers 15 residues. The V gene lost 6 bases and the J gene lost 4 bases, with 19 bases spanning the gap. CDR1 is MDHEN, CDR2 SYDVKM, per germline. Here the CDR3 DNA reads TGTGCCAGCAGCTCCGGGACTTGGAGCTGGTACGAGCAGTACTTC. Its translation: CASSSGTWSWYEQYF.

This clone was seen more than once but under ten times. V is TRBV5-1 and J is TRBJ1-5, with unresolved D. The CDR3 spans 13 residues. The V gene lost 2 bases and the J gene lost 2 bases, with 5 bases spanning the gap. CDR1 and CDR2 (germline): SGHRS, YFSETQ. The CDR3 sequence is CASSFRGNQPQHF. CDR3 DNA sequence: TGCGCCAGCAGCTTCCGGGGCAATCAGCCCCAGCATTTT.

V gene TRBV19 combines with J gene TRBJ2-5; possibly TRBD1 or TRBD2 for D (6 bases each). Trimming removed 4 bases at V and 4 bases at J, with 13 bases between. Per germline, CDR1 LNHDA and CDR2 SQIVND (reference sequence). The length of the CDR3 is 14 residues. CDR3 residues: CASSSPKGGETQYF. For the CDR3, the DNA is TGTGCCAGTAGTAGCCCGAAGGGGGGAGAGACCCAGTACTTC.

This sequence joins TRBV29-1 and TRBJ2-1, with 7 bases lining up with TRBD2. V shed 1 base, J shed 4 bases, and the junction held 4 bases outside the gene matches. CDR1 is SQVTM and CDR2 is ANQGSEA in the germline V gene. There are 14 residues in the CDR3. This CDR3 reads CSVEVASGYNEQFF. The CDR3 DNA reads TGCAGCGTTGAAGTGGCTAGCGGATACAATGAGCAGTTCTTC.

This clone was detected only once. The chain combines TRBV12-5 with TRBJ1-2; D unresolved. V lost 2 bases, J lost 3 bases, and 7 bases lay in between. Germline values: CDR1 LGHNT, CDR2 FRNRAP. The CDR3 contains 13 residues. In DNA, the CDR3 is TGTGCTAGTGGTTTGCCCGGGGACTATGGCTACACCTTC. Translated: CASGLPGDYGYTF. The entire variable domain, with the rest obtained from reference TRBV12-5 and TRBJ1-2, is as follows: DARVTQTPRHKVTEMGQEVTMRCQPILGHNTVFWYRQTMMQGLELLAYFRNRAPLDDSGMPKDRFSAEMPDATLATLKIQPSEPRDSAVYFCASGLPGDYGYTFGSGTRLTVV.

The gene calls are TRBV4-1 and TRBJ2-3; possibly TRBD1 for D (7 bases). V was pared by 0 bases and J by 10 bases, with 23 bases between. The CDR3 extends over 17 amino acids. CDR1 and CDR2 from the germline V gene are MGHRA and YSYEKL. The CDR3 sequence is CASSQDPPRQGGSSQYF. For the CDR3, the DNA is TGCGCCAGCAGCCAAGATCCCCCGCGTCAGGGGGGCTCTTCGCAGTATTTT.

DNA for the CDR3: TGCGCCAGCGCGGAGGTGGGGGGAAATCAGCCCCAGCATTTT. As protein: CASAEVGGNQPQHF. This sequence joins TRBV5-1 and TRBJ1-5; D perhaps matches TRBD1 (5 bases). This CDR3 is built from 14 residues. Germline V gene data show CDR1 as SGHRS and CDR2 as YFSETQ. Trimming left V 7 bases short and J 4 bases short, with 15 bases between. Based on the CDR3 plus reference TRBV5-1 and TRBJ1-5, the full variable domain is KAGVTQTPRYLIKTRGQQVTLSCSPISGHRSVSWYQQTPGQGLQFLFEYFSETQRNKGNFPGRFSGRQFSNSRSEMNVSTLELGDSALYLCASAEVGGNQPQHFGDGTRLSIL.

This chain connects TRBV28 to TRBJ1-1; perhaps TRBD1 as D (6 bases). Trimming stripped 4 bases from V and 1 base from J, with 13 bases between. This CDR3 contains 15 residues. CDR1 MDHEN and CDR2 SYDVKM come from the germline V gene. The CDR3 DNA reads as TGTGCCAGCAGTTCACCGGGACACCGGAACACTGAAGCTTTCTTT. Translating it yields CASSSPGHRNTEAFF.

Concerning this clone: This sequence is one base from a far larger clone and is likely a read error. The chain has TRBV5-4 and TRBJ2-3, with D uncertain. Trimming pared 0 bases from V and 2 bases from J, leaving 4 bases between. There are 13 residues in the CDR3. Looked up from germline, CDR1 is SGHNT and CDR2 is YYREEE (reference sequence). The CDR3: CASSLEDTDTQYF. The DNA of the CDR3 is TGTGCCAGCAGCTTGGAGGACACAGATACGCAGTATTTT.

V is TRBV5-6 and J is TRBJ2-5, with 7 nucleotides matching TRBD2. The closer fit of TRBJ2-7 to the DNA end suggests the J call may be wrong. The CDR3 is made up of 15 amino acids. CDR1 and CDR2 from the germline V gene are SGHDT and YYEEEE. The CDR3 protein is CASSLSASGSYEQYF. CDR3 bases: TGTGCCAGCAGCTTGAGCGCTAGCGGTTCCTACGAGCAGTACTTC.

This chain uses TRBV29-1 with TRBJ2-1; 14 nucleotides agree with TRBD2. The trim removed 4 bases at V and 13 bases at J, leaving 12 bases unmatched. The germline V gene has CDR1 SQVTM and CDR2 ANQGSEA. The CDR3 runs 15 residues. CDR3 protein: CSVVAGTSGRQGQFF. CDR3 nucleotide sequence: TGCAGCGTTGTCGCAGGGACTAGCGGGAGACAAGGTCAGTTCTTC.

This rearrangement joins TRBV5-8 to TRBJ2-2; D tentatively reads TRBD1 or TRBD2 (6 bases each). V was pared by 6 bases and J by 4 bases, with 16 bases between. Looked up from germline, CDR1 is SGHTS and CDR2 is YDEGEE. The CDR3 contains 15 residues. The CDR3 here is CASTRVRGGTGELFF. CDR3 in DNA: TGTGCCAGCACCAGAGTCAGGGGAGGCACCGGGGAGCTGTTTTTT.

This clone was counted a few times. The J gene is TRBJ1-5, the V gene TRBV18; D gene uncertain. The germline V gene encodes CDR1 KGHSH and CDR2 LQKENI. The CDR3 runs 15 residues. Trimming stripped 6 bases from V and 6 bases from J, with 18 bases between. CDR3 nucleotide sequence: TGTGCCAGCTCCCCTACCTCCGACTACAGTCAGCCCCAGCATTTT. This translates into CASSPTSDYSQPQHF.

The CDR3 nucleotides read TGTGCCAGCAGCTTGAGAAACAGGGGGCAAGAGACCCAGTACTTC. Its protein product is CASSLRNRGQETQYF. This sequence joins TRBV5-4 and TRBJ2-5; 8 bases agree with TRBD1. Unmatched junction bases numbered 4, after V lost 1 base and J lost 2 bases. The CDR3 covers 15 residues. The V gene's germline CDR1 is SGHNT and CDR2 YYREEE (reference sequence). Combining the CDR3 with reference TRBV5-4 and TRBJ2-5 gives the whole variable domain ETGVTQSPTHLIKTRGQQVTLRCSSQSGHNTVSWYQQALGQGPQFIFQYYREEENGRGNFPPRFSGLQFPNYSSELNVNALELDDSALYLCASSLRNRGQETQYFGPGTRLLVL.

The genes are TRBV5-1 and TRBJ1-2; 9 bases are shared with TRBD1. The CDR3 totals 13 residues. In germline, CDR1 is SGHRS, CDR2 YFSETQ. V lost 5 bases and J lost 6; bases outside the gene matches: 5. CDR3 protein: CASRKGQGDGYTF. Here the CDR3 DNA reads TGCGCCAGCAGGAAGGGACAGGGTGATGGCTACACCTTC.

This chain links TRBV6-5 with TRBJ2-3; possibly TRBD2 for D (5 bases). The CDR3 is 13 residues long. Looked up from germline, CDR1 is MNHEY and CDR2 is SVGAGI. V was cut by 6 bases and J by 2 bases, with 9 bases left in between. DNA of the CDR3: TGTGCCAGCAGCCCCGGACTCACAGATACGCAGTATTTT. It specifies CASSPGLTDTQYF.

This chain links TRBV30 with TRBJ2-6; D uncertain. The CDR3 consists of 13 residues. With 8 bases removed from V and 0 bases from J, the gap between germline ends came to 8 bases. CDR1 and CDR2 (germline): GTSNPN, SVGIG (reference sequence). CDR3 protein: CAIQSSGANVLTF. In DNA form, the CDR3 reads TGTGCCATACAGAGCTCTGGGGCCAACGTCCTGACTTTC.

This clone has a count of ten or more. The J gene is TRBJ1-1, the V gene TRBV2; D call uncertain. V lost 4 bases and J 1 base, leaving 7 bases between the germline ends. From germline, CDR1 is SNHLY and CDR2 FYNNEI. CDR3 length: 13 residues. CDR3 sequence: CASSVQTNTEAFF. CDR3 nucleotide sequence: TGTGCCAGCAGTGTACAGACGAACACTGAAGCTTTCTTT.

The CDR3 coding sequence is TGTGCCAGCAGAAAAGAGAGGTCAGGGAAGGAAGAGACCCAGTACTTC. The encoded protein is CASRKERSGKEETQYF. The chain uses TRBV7-9 and TRBJ2-5; possibly TRBD1 for D (5 bases). The V gene's germline CDR1 is SEHNR and CDR2 FQNEAQ (reference sequence). The CDR3 runs 16 residues. V was cut by 6 bases and J by 3 bases, with 20 bases left in between.

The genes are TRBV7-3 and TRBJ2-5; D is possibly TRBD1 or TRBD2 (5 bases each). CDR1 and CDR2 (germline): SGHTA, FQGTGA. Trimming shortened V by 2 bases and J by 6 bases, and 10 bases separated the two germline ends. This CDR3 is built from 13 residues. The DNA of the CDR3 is TGTGCCAGCAGCTTAGGTCGGGGACAGACCCAGTACTTC. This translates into CASSLGRGQTQYF.

In DNA form, the CDR3 reads TGTGCCAGCACTTCAGGGAATAGGTACACCATATATTTT. Translating it yields CASTSGNRYTIYF. The chain links TRBV6-1 to TRBJ1-3; D might be TRBD1 (5 bases). The CDR3 length is 13 residues. Per germline, CDR1 MNHNS and CDR2 SASEGT. V lost 7 bases and J lost 8, with 15 bases in between.

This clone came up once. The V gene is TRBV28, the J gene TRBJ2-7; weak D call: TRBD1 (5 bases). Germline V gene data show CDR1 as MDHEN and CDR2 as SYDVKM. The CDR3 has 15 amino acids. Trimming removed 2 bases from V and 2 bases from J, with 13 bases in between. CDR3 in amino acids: CASSLPQAGTYEQYF. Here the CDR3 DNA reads TGTGCCAGCAGTTTACCCCAAGCAGGGACCTACGAGCAGTACTTC.

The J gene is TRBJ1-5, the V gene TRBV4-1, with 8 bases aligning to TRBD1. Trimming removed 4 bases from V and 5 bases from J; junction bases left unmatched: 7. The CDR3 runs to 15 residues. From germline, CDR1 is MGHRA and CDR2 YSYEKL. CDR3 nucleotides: TGCGCCAGCAGCCTAGCAGGGGGCAGGGATCAGCCCCAGCATTTT. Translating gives CASSLAGGRDQPQHF.